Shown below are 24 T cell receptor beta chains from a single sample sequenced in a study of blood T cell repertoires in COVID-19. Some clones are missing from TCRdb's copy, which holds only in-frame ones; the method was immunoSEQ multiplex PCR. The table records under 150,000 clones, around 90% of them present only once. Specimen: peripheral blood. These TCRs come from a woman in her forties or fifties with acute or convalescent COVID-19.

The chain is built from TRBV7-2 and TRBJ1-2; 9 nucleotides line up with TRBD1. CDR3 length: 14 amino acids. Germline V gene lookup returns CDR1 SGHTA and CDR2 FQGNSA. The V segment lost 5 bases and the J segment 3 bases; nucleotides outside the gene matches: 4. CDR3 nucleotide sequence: TGTGCCAGCAGCATGGGACAGGGAGACTATGGCTACACCTTC. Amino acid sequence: CASSMGQGDYGYTF. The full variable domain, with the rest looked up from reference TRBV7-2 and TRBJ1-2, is GAGVSQSPSNKVTEKGKDVELRCDPISGHTALYWYRQSLGQGLEFLIYFQGNSAPDKSGLPSDRFSAERTGGSVSTLTIQRTQQEDSAVYLCASSMGQGDYGYTFGSGTRLTVV.

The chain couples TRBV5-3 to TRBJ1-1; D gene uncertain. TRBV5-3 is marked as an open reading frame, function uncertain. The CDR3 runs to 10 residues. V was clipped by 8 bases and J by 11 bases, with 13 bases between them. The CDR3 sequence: CARPWFEAFF. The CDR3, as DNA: TGTGCCAGGCCGTGGTTCGAGGCTTTCTTT.

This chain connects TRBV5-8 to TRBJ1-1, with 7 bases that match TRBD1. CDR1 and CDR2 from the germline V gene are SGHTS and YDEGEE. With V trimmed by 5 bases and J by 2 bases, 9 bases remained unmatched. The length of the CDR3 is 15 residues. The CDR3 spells CASRRSGTVNTEAFF. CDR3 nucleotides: TGTGCCAGCAGACGATCCGGGACAGTTAACACTGAAGCTTTCTTT.

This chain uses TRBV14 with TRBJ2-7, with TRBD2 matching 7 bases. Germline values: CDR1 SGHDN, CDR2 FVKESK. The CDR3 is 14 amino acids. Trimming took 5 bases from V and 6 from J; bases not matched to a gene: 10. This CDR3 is CASSTSLLATEQYF. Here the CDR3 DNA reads TGTGCCAGCAGCACCTCATTACTAGCGACCGAGCAGTACTTC.

This CDR3 is CASSYDEGWEGTEAFF. The CDR3 DNA follows: TGTGCCAGCAGTTACGATGAGGGGTGGGAGGGCACTGAAGCTTTCTTT. The chain joins TRBV6-5 to TRBJ1-1; tentatively, D is TRBD1 (5 bases). The CDR3 has 16 amino acids. V was trimmed by 2 bases and J by 4 bases, leaving 17 bases between them. Germline values: CDR1 MNHEY, CDR2 SVGAGI.

CDR3 in amino acids: CASSQRTFSSGANVLTF. CDR3 DNA: TGTGCCAGCAGCCAAAGGACATTCTCCTCTGGGGCCAACGTCCTGACTTTC. The gene calls are TRBV3-1 (or the pseudogene TRBV3-2) and TRBJ2-6; TRBD1 is a possible D gene (5 bases). The CDR3 length is 17 residues. Germline loops: CDR1 LGHDT, CDR2 YNNKEL (reference sequence). The V end lost 2 bases, the J end lost 0 bases, and 11 bases lay between the germline ends.

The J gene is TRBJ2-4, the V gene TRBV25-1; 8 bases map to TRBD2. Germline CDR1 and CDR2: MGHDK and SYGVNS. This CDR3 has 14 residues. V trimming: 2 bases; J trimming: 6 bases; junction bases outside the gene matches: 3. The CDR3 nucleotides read TGTGCCAGCAGTGAACCCGGGACTAGAAACATTCAGTACTTC. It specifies CASSEPGTRNIQYF. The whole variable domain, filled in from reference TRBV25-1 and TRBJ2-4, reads EADIYQTPRYLVIGTGKKITLECSQTMGHDKMYWYQQDPGMELHLIHYSYGVNSTEKGDLSSESTVSRIRTEHFPLTLESARPSHTSQYLCASSEPGTRNIQYFGAGTRLSVL.

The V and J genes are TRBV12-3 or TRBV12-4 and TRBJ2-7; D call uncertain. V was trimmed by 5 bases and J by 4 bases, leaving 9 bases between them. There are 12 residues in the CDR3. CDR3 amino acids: CASSPQVYEQYF. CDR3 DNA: TGTGCCAGCAGTCCTCAGGTGTACGAGCAGTACTTC.

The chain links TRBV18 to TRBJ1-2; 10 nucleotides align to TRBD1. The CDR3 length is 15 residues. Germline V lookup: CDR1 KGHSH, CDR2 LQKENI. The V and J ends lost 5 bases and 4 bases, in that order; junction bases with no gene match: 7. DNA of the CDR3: TGTGCCAGCTCATCAGGACAGGGGGTCGGCTATGGCTACACCTTC. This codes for CASSSGQGVGYGYTF.

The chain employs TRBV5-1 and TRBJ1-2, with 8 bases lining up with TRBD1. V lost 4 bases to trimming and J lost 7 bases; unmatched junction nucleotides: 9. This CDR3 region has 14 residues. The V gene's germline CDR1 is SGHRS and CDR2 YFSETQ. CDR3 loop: CASSPDRAPSGYTF. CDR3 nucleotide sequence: TGCGCCAGCAGCCCGGACAGGGCGCCGAGTGGCTACACCTTC.

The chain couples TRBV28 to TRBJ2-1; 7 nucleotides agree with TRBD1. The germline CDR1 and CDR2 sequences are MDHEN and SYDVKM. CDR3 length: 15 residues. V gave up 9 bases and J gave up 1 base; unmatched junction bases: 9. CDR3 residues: CASGRGFSSYNEQFF. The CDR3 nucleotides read TGTGCCAGTGGCAGGGGGTTTTCTTCCTACAATGAGCAGTTCTTC.

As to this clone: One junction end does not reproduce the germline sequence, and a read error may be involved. CDR3 in amino acids: CASSYSTIGSDRAF. The CDR3 DNA reads TGTGCCAGCAGTTACTCGACGATAGGGAGCGACCGTGCCTTC. The chain uses TRBV6-5 and TRBJ1-2, with D uncertain. The length of the CDR3 is 14 residues. In germline, CDR1 is MNHEY, CDR2 SVGAGI.

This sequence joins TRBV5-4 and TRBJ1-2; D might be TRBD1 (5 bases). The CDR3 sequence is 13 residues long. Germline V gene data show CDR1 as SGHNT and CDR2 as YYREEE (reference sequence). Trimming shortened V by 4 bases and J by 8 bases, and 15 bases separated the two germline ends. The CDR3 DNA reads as TGTGCCAGCAGCGCAACCCCAGGGCTAGGCTACACCTTC. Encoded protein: CASSATPGLGYTF. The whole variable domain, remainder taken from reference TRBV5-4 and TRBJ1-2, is ETGVTQSPTHLIKTRGQQVTLRCSSQSGHNTVSWYQQALGQGPQFIFQYYREEENGRGNFPPRFSGLQFPNYSSELNVNALELDDSALYLCASSATPGLGYTFGSGTRLTVV.

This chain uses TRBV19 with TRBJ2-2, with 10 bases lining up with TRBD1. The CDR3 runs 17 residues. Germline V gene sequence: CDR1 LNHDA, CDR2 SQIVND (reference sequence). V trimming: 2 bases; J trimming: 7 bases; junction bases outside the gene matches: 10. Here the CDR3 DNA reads TGTGCCAGTAGTATACTGTTTGGACAGGGGGGGGGCGGGGAGCTGTTTTTT. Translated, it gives CASSILFGQGGGGELFF.

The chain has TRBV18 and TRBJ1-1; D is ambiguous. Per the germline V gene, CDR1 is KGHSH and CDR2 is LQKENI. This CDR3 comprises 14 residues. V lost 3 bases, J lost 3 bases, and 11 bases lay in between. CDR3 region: CASSPKVGDTEAFF. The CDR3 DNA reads TGTGCCAGCTCACCGAAAGTCGGAGACACTGAAGCTTTCTTT.

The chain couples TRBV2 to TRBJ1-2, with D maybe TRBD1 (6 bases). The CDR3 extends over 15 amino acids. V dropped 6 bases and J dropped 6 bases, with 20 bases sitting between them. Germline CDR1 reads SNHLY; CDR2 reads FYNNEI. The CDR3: CASRLNMGQTNGYTF. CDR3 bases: TGTGCCAGCAGATTGAATATGGGACAAACAAATGGCTACACCTTC. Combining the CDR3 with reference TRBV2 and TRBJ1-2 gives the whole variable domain EPEVTQTPSHQVTQMGQEVILRCVPISNHLYFYWYRQILGQKVEFLVSFYNNEISEKSEIFDDQFSVERPDGSNFTLKIRSTKLEDSAMYFCASRLNMGQTNGYTFGSGTRLTVV.

CDR3 nucleotide sequence: TGTGCCAGCAGTGCAGGGTTGGACCTGAACTATGGCTACACCTTC. Its translation: CASSAGLDLNYGYTF. V gene TRBV2 combines with J gene TRBJ1-2, with a possible D match to TRBD1 (5 bases). Trimming took 4 bases from V and 2 from J, leaving 14 bases between them. CDR3 length equals 15 residues. CDR1 and CDR2 from the germline V gene are SNHLY and FYNNEI.

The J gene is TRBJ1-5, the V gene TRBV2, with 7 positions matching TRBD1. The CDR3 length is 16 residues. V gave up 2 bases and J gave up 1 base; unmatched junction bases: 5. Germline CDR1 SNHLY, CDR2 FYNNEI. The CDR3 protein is CASSESGGRSNQPQHF. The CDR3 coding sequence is TGTGCCAGCAGTGAATCAGGGGGACGGAGCAATCAGCCCCAGCATTTT.

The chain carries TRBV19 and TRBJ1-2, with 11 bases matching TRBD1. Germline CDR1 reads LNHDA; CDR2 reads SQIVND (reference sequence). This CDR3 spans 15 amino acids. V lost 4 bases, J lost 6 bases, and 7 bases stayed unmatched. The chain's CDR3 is CASSTTGTGGDGYTF. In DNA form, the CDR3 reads TGTGCCAGTAGTACAACCGGGACAGGGGGAGATGGCTACACCTTC. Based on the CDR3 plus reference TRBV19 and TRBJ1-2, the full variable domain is DGGITQSPKYLFRKEGQNVTLSCEQNLNHDAMYWYRQDPGQGLRLIYYSQIVNDFQKGDIAEGYSVSREKKESFPLTVTSAQKNPTAFYLCASSTTGTGGDGYTFGSGTRLTVV.

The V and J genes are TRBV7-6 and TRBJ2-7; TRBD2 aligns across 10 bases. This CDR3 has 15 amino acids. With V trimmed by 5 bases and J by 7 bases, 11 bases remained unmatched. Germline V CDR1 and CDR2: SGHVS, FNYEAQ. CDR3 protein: CASSPSEAGGREQYF. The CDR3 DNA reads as TGTGCCAGCAGCCCCTCCGAAGCGGGGGGGCGAGAGCAGTACTTC.

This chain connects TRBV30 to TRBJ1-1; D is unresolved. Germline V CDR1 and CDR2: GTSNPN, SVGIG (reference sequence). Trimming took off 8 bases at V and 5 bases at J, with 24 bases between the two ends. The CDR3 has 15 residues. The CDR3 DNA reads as TGTGCCCGCCTCCCCTCGGGATCCCAGGAAACTGAAGCTTTCTTT. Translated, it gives CARLPSGSQETEAFF.

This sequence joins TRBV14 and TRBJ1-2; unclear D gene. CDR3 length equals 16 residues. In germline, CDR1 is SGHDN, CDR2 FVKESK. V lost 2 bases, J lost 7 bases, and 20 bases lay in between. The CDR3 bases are TGTGCCAGCAGCCAAAGCCTGCTTTCGGGATGGGGTGGCTACACCTTC. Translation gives CASSQSLLSGWGGYTF.

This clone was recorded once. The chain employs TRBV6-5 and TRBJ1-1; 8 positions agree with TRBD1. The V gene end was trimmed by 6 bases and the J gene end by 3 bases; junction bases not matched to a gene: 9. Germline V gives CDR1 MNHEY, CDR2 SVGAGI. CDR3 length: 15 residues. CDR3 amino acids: CASRSGGLGDTEAFF. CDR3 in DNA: TGTGCCAGCAGGTCAGGGGGCCTAGGGGACACTGAAGCTTTCTTT.

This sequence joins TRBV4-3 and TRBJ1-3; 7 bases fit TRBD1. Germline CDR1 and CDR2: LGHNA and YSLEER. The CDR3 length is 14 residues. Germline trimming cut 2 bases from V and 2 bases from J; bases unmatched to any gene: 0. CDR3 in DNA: TGCGCCAGCAGCCAACAGGGGGCTGGAAACACCATATATTTT. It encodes CASSQQGAGNTIYF.